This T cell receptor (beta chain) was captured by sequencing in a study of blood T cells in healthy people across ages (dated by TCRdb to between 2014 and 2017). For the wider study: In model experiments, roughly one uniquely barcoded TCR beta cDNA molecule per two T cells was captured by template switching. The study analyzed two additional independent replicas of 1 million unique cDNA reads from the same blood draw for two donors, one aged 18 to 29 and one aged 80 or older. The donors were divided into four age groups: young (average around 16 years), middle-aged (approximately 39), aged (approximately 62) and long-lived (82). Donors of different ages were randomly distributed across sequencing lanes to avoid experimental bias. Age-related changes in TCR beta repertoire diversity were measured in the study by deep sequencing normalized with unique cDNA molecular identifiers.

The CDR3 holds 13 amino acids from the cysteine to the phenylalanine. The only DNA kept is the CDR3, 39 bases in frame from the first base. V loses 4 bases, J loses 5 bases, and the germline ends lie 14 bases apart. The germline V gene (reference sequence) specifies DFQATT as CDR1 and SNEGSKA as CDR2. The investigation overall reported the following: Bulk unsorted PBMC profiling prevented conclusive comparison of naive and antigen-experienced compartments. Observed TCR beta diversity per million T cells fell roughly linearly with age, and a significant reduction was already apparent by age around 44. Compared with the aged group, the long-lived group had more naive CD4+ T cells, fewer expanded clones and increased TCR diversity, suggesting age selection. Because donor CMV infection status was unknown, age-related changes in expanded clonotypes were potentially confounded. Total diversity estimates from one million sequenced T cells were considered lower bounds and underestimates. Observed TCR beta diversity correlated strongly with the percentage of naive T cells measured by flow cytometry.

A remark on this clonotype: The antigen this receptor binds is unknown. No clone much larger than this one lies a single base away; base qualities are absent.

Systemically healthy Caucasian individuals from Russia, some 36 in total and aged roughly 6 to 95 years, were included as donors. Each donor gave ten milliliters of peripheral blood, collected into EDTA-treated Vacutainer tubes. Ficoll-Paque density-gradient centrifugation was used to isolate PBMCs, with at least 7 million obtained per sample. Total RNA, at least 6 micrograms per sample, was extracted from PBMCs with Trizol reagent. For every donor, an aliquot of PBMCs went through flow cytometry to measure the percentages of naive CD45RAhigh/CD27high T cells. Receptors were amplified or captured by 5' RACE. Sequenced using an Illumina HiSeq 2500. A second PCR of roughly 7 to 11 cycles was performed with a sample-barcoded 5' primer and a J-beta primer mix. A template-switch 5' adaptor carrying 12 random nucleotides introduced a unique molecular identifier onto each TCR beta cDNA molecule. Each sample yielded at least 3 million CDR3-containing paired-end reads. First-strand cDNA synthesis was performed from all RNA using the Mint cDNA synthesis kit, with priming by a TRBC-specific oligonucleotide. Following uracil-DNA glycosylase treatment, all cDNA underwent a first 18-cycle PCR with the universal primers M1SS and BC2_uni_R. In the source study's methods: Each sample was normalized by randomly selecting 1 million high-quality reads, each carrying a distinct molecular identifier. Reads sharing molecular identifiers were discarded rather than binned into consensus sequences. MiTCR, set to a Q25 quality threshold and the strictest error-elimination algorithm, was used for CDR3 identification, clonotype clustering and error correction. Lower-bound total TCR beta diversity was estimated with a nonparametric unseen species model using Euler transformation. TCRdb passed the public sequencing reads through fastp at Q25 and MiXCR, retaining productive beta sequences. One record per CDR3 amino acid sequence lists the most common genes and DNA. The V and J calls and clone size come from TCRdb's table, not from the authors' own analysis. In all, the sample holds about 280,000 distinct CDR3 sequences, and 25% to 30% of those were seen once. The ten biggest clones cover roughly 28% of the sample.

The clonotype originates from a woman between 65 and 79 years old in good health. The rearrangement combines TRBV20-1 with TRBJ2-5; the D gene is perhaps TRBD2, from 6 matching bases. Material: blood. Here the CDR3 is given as CSATIPGRETQYF. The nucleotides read TGCAGTGCTACTATCCCGGGGAGGGAGACCCAGTACTTC.